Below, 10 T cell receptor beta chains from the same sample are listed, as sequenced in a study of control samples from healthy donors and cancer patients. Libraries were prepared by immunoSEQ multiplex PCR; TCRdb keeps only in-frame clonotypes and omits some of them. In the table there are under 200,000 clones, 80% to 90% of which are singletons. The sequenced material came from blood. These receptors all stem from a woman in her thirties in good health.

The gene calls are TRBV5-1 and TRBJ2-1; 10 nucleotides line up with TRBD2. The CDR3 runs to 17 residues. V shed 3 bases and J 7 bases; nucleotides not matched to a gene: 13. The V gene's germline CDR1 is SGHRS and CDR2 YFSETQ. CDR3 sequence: CASSSLVVAGGNNEQFF. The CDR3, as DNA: TGCGCCAGCAGCTCCCTGGTGGTAGCGGGGGGCAATAATGAGCAGTTCTTC. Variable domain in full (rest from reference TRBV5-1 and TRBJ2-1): KAGVTQTPRYLIKTRGQQVTLSCSPISGHRSVSWYQQTPGQGLQFLFEYFSETQRNKGNFPGRFSGRQFSNSRSEMNVSTLELGDSALYLCASSSLVVAGGNNEQFFGPGTRLTVL.

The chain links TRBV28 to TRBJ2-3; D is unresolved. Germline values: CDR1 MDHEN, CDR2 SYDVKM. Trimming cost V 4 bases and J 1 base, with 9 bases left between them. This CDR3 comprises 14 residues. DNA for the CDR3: TGTGCCAGCAGTTCCCCCAGCGGCACAGATACGCAGTATTTT. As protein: CASSSPSGTDTQYF.

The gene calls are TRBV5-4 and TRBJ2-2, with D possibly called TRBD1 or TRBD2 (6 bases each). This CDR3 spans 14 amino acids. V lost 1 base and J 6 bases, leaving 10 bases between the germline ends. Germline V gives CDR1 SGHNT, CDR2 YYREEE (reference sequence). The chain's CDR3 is CASSLRGAAGELFF. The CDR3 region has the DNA TGTGCCAGCAGCTTGAGGGGGGCCGCCGGGGAGCTGTTTTTT.

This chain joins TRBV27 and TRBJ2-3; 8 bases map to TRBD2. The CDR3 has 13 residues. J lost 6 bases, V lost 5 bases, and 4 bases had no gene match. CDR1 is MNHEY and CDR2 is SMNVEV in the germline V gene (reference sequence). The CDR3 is CASSLGRGDTQYF. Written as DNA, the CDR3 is TGTGCCAGCAGTCTCGGGAGGGGTGATACGCAGTATTTT.

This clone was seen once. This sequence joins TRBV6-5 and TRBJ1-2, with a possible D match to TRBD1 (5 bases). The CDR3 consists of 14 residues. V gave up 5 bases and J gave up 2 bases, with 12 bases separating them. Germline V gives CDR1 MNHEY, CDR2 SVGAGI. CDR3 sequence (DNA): TGTGCCAGCAGTCCCCGGGGACCGAACTATGGCTACACCTTC. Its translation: CASSPRGPNYGYTF.

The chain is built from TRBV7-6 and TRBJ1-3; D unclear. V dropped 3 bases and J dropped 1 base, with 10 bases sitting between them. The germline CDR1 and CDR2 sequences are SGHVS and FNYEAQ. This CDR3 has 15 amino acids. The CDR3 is CASSLGTTSGNTIYF. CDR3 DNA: TGTGCCAGCAGCTTGGGAACGACATCTGGAAACACCATATATTTT. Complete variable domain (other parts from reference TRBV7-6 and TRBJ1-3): GAGVSQSPRYKVTKRGQDVALRCDPISGHVSLYWYRQALGQGPEFLTYFNYEAQQDKSGLPNDRFSAERPEGSISTLTIQRTEQRDSAMYRCASSLGTTSGNTIYFGEGSWLTVV.

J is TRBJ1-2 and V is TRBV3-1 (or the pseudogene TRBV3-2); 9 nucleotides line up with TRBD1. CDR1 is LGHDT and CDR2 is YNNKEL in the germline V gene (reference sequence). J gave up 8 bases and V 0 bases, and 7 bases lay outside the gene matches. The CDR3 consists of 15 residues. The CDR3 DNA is TGTGCCAGCAGCCAAGATTACAGGGGGCTGAGAGGCTACACCTTC. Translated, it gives CASSQDYRGLRGYTF.

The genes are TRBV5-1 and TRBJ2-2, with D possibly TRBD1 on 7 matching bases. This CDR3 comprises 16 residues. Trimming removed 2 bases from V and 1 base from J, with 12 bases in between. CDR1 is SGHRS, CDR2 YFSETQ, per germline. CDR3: CASSLHQGGNTGELFF. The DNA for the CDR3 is TGCGCCAGCAGCTTACACCAGGGGGGGAACACCGGGGAGCTGTTTTTT. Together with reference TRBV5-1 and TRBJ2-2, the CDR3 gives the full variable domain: KAGVTQTPRYLIKTRGQQVTLSCSPISGHRSVSWYQQTPGQGLQFLFEYFSETQRNKGNFPGRFSGRQFSNSRSEMNVSTLELGDSALYLCASSLHQGGNTGELFFGEGSRLTVL.

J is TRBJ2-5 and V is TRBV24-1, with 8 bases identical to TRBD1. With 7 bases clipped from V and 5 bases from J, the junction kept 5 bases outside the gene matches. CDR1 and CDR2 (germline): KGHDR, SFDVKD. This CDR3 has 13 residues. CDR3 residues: CATSPGTGETQYF. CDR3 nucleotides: TGTGCCACCAGCCCCGGGACAGGCGAGACCCAGTACTTC.

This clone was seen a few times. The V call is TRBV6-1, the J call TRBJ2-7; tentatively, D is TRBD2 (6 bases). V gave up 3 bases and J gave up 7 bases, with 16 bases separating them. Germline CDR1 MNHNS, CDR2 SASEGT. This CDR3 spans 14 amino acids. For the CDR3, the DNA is TGTGCCAGCAGTGAGGGCAGGCCTGCGGGAGAGCAGTACGTC. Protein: CASSEGRPAGEQYV.